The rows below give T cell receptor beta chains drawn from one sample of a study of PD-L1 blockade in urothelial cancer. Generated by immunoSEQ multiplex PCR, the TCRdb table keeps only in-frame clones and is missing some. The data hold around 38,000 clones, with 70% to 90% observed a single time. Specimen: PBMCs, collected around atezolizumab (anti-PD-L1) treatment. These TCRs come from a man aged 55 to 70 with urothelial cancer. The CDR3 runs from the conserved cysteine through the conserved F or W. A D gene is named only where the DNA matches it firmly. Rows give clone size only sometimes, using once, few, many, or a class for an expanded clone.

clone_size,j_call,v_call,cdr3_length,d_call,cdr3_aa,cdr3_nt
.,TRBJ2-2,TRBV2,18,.,CASSDDSAGYYDTGELFF,TGTGCCAGCAGCGACGATTCGGCCGGGTACTACGACACCGGGGAGCTGTTTTTT
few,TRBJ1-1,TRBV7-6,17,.,CASSLQKVWGGATEAFF,TGTGCCAGCAGCCTCCAAAAAGTCTGGGGAGGGGCGACTGAAGCTTTCTTT
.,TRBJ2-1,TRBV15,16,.,CATSRWGGNSYNEQFF,TGTGCCACCAGCAGATGGGGCGGGAACTCCTACAATGAGCAGTTCTTC
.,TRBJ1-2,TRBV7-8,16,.,CASSLAQGKTNYGYTF,TGTGCCAGCAGCTTAGCGCAGGGGAAAACTAACTATGGCTACACCTTC
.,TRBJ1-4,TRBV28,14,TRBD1,CASSRDRPDEKLFF,TGTGCCAGCAGCCGGGACAGGCCGGATGAAAAACTGTTTTTT
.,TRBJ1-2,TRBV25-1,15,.,CASSEYGDRLYGYTF,TGTGCCAGCAGTGAATATGGAGACAGGTTGTATGGCTACACCTTC
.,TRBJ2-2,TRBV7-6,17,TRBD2,CASSLGLAGGPSGELFF,TGTGCCAGCAGCTTAGGACTAGCGGGAGGGCCCTCCGGGGAGCTGTTTTTT
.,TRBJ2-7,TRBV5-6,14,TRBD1,CASSLGQGAAEQYF,TGTGCCAGCAGCTTGGGGCAGGGGGCGGCCGAGCAGTACTTC
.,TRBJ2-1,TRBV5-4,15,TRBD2,CASSLASSGNNEQFF,TGTGCCAGCAGCTTGGCGTCTAGCGGGAACAATGAGCAGTTCTTC
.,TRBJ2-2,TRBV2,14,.,CASSVLQGTGELFF,TGTGCCAGCAGTGTACTACAGGGTACCGGGGAGCTGTTTTTT
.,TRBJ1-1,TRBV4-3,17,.,CASSQEIGEGLNTEAFF,TGCGCCAGCAGCCAAGAAATTGGGGAGGGTTTGAACACTGAAGCTTTCTTT
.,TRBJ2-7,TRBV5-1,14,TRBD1,CASSSPGTGGEQYF,TGCGCCAGCAGTAGCCCCGGGACAGGGGGCGAGCAGTACTTC
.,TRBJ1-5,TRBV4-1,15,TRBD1,CASSQVQTGEQPRHF,TGCGCCAGCAGCCAAGTTCAAACAGGGGAACAGCCCCGGCATTTT
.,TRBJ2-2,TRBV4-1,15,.,CASSQEAARAGELFF,TGCGCCAGCAGCCAAGAGGCCGCGAGGGCCGGGGAGCTGTTTTTT
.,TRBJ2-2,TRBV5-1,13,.,CASSLVAAGELFF,TGCGCCAGCAGCTTGGTTGCAGCCGGGGAGCTGTTTTTT
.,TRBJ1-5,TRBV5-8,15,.,CASRAGWRENQPQHF,TGTGCCAGCAGAGCGGGGTGGAGGGAAAATCAGCCCCAGCATTTT
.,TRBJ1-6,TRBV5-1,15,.,CASSLEGHSRPPLHF,TGCGCCAGCAGCTTGGAGGGACACTCTAGGCCACCCCTCCACTTT
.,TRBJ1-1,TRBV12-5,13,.,CASGLEPNTEAFF,TGTGCTAGTGGTTTGGAGCCTAACACTGAAGCTTTCTTT
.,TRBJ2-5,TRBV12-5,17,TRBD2,CASGLAVAGGLGGTQYF,TGTGCTAGTGGTTTGGCCGTAGCGGGGGGGCTCGGGGGGACCCAGTACTTC
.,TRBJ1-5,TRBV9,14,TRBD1,CASSVGTGELPQHF,TGTGCCAGCAGCGTAGGTACAGGGGAATTGCCCCAGCATTTT
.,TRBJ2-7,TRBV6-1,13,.,CASSVDPGDTQYF,TGTGCCAGCAGTGTCGATCCGGGAGACACGCAGTACTTC
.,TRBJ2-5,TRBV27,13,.,CASGPRSWETQYF,TGTGCCAGCGGGCCCCGGTCCTGGGAGACCCAGTACTTC
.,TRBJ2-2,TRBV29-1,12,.,CSVRGAPGELFF,TGCAGCGTTAGGGGTGCGCCCGGGGAGCTGTTTTTT
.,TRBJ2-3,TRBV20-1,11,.,CSASRADTQYF,TGCAGTGCTAGTCGGGCAGATACGCAGTATTTT
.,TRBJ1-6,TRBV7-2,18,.,CASSFPTGESSYNSPLHF,TGTGCCAGCAGCTTCCCGACAGGCGAAAGCTCCTATAATTCACCCCTCCACTTT
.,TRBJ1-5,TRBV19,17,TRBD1,CASSLLAGTGTDQPQHF,TGTGCCAGTAGTCTCCTGGCCGGGACAGGGACCGATCAGCCCCAGCATTTT
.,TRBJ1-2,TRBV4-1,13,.,CASSQSQIYGYTF,TGCGCCAGCAGTCAGTCCCAGATCTATGGCTACACCTTC
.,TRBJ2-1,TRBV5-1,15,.,CASSLVTGNAAEQFF,TGCGCCAGCAGCTTAGTTACAGGGAATGCGGCTGAGCAGTTCTTC